Listed below are T cell receptor beta chains from one sample, sequenced in a study of blood T cells in healthy people across ages. MiXCR was run by TCRdb on the 5' RACE reads, yielding one entry per CDR3 protein. The data hold roughly 800,000 distinct CDR3 sequences, with approximately 25% observed a single time. The data also belong to a second study, concerning T cells of mothers and their children.

Sequenced input: blood. Receptors originate from a boy younger than 18 in good health. Each CDR3 is given with its conserved first and last residue. A D gene is named only where the DNA matches it firmly. Rows give clone size only sometimes, using once, few, many, or a class for an expanded clone.

size	V	J	D	DNA	CDR3
-	TRBV30	TRBJ2-5	-	TGTGCCTGGACAATTTCCGCGGGAGAGACCCAGTACTTC	CAWTISAGETQYF
-	TRBV29-1	TRBJ1-3	-	TGCAGCGTTCGGGCGGACCCCTCTGGAAACACCATATATTTT	CSVRADPSGNTIYF
-	TRBV5-1	TRBJ1-2	-	TGCGCCAGCAGCTTTTCTGGGGGAGTGGAGAAGTATGGCTACACCTTC	CASSFSGGVEKYGYTF
-	TRBV20-1	TRBJ2-7	TRBD1	TGCAGTGCTAGAACAGGGGGCAAAGAGTACGAGCAGTACTTC	CSARTGGKEYEQYF
few	TRBV9	TRBJ1-5	-	TGTGCCAGCAGGGGCGAAGACAATCGGCCCCAGCATTTT	CASRGEDNRPQHF
-	TRBV2	TRBJ2-1	-	TGTGCCAGCAGTGACGTAGACAGAAGCTCCTACAATGAGCAGTTCTTC	CASSDVDRSSYNEQFF
few	TRBV10-3	TRBJ1-2	-	TGTGCCATCCGCCAGGTTATGGGGGCGTTGGACGGCTACACCTTC	CAIRQVMGALDGYTF
-	TRBV5-5	TRBJ1-1	TRBD1	TGTGCCAGCAGCCCAAGGGACAGAAATATGAACACTGAAGCTTTCTTT	CASSPRDRNMNTEAFF
few	TRBV15	TRBJ2-6	-	TGTGCCACCAGCACCAGATTGGGTTCTGGGGCCAACGTCCTGACTTTC	CATSTRLGSGANVLTF
-	TRBV6-6	TRBJ2-7	-	TGTGCCAGCAGTTACTCCCTCAGGCCCCAACCCTACGAGCAGTACTTC	CASSYSLRPQPYEQYF
few	TRBV7-9	TRBJ1-4	TRBD1	TGTGCCAGCAGCTTACCTCGGGACAGGGAAAATGAAAAACTGTTTTTT	CASSLPRDRENEKLFF
few	TRBV6-2/TRBV6-3	TRBJ2-5	TRBD2	TGTGCCAGCAGTTATCGGCGGGGGGGCGAAGAGACCCAGTACTTC	CASSYRRGGEETQYF
-	TRBV5-4	TRBJ2-3	-	TGTGCCAGCAGCTCCCGTGAGGGATCTAGCACAGATACGCAGTATTTT	CASSSREGSSTDTQYF
-	TRBV2	TRBJ2-7	-	TGTGCCAGCTCGGACTCCGAGACCGAGCAGTACTTC	CASSDSETEQYF
few	TRBV2	TRBJ2-5	TRBD1	TGTGCCAGCAGTGTTGAAGAGGGACAGGTGGAGGAGACCCAGTACTTC	CASSVEEGQVEETQYF
-	TRBV19	TRBJ2-1	-	TGTGCCAGTAGTATGGGGACAGCGGGACCCCAGAATGAGCAGTTCTTC	CASSMGTAGPQNEQFF
-	TRBV7-2	TRBJ2-1	-	TGTGCCAGCAGCTTAAATGTCAGGGGCAATGAGCAGTTCTTC	CASSLNVRGNEQFF
-	TRBV6-1	TRBJ2-1	-	TGTGCCAGCAGTGAAATGGGACTAATGAAAGGGGGGAATGAGCAGTTCTTC	CASSEMGLMKGGNEQFF
few	TRBV2	TRBJ2-1	-	TGTGCCAGCAGTGACTCCTTCAATGAGCAGTTCTTC	CASSDSFNEQFF
-	TRBV4-3	TRBJ1-4	-	TGCGCCAGCAGCCAAGCCAGGCCGGATGAAAAACTGTTTTTT	CASSQARPDEKLFF
-	TRBV18	TRBJ1-1	-	TGTGCCAGCTCACCACCGGAACGGGCGGGCACTGAAGCTTTCTTT	CASSPPERAGTEAFF
few	TRBV24-1	TRBJ2-3	-	TGTGCCACCAGTGAGGACGGCACAGATACGCAGTATTTT	CATSEDGTDTQYF
-	TRBV7-9	TRBJ2-3	TRBD2	TGTGCCAGCAGCCCCACAGCGGGACTCGGAACAGATACGCAGTATTTT	CASSPTAGLGTDTQYF
-	TRBV6-2/TRBV6-3	TRBJ2-7	-	TGTGCCAGCGGGGCCGTAGCTCCCTACGAGCAGTACTTC	CASGAVAPYEQYF
-	TRBV9	TRBJ2-7	-	TGTGTCAGCAGCGTAGCCAGCTCCTACGAGCAGTACTTC	CVSSVASSYEQYF
few	TRBV19	TRBJ1-1	-	TGTGCCAGTAGTATAGATCCTCGGCCAGCATTTAACACTGAAGCTTTCTTT	CASSIDPRPAFNTEAFF
many	TRBV7-2	TRBJ2-4	TRBD1	TGTGCCAGCAGCAAGATAGGACAGGGGATAAACATTCAGTACTTC	CASSKIGQGINIQYF
-	TRBV4-3	TRBJ1-4	-	TGCGCCAGCAGCCAAAATTTATCAACTAATGAAAAACTGTTTTTT	CASSQNLSTNEKLFF
few	TRBV7-9	TRBJ1-6	-	TGTGCCAGCAGCCCGCTTGAAGGGGCAAATTCACCCCTCCACTTT	CASSPLEGANSPLHF
-	TRBV6-2/TRBV6-3	TRBJ2-1	-	TGTGCCAGCAGTTACATCGGGGGCGGATACAATGAGCGGTTCTTC	CASSYIGGGYNERFF
-	TRBV7-3	TRBJ1-2	-	TGTGCCAGCAGCTTAACGGCTGGGGATAACTATGGCTACACCTTC	CASSLTAGDNYGYTF
few	TRBV6-5	TRBJ2-5	TRBD2	TGTGCCAGCAGTCCTGAGGCGGGGGGGCGGAAGTTCTTC	CASSPEAGGRKFF
-	TRBV6-5	TRBJ1-2	-	TGTGCCAGCAGTCCAACCTATGGGACAAGTGGCTACACCTTC	CASSPTYGTSGYTF
few	TRBV10-3	TRBJ1-1	-	TGTGCCATCAGTGGACAGGACGAAGCCTTCTTT	CAISGQDEAFF
-	TRBV20-1	TRBJ2-4	-	TGCAGCGCATCCGGGATGGGGGTTAAAAGCATTCAGTACTTC	CSASGMGVKSIQYF
-	TRBV20-1	TRBJ1-1	TRBD1	TGCAGTGCTCCCGGACAGGGAGTCACTGAAGCTTTCTTT	CSAPGQGVTEAFF
-	TRBV28	TRBJ1-1	-	TGTGCCAGCAGTCCCCCGTTAGGGGGAGGTGACACTGAAGCTTTCTTT	CASSPPLGGGDTEAFF
few	TRBV25-1	TRBJ2-4	-	TGTGCCAGCAGTGACGGCAAAACCAAAAACATTCAGTACTTC	CASSDGKTKNIQYF
-	TRBV29-1	TRBJ1-2	-	TGCAGCGTGGACTATGGGTGGAGTGGCGGCTACACCTTC	CSVDYGWSGGYTF
-	TRBV20-1	TRBJ2-5	TRBD2	TGCAGTGCCGGGACTAGCGGGAGGGGTTACGAGACCCAGTACTTC	CSAGTSGRGYETQYF
few	TRBV20-1	TRBJ2-1	TRBD1	TGCAGTGCTAGAGATGCTTTTCGGATACAGGGGACTGAGCAGTTCTTC	CSARDAFRIQGTEQFF
once	TRBV20-1	TRBJ2-6	TRBD1	TGCAGTGCTTACCCGGGACAGACCTCTGGGGCCAACGTCCTGACTTTC	CSAYPGQTSGANVLTF
few	TRBV27	TRBJ2-1	TRBD1	TGTGCCAGCAGTTCACAGGGGGCGCGACCCTACAATGAGCAGTTCTTC	CASSSQGARPYNEQFF
few	TRBV4-3	TRBJ2-3	-	TGCGCCAGCAGCCCTGGGGGTGGAGGCCGTCCAGATACGCAGTATTTT	CASSPGGGGRPDTQYF
-	TRBV7-9	TRBJ2-3	-	TGTGCCAGCAGCGCCCAGTTTGGCGGGGCAGATACGCAGTATTTT	CASSAQFGGADTQYF
once	TRBV7-8	TRBJ2-7	TRBD1	TGTGCCAGCAGCTTAGAGTCCGGGACAGGGCTTTACGAGCAGTACTTC	CASSLESGTGLYEQYF
-	TRBV20-1	TRBJ2-5	-	TGCAGTGCTAGAAGGGCAGGGAAGATGCAAGAGACCCAGTACTTC	CSARRAGKMQETQYF
few	TRBV27	TRBJ1-1	TRBD1	TGTGCCAGCAGCGGACTAGGGACAGGGCCCATGAACACTGAAGCTTTCTTT	CASSGLGTGPMNTEAFF
-	TRBV20-1	TRBJ1-3	-	TGCAGTGCTAGTTGGGGGGGCCTCAGCTCTGGAAACACCATATATTTT	CSASWGGLSSGNTIYF
-	TRBV2	TRBJ2-3	-	TGTGCCAGCAGTGAAGCCGTAAACAGACGCACAGATACGCAGTATTTT	CASSEAVNRRTDTQYF
-	TRBV11-2	TRBJ2-5	TRBD2	TGTGCCAGCACCCTAGCGGGGGTTGAGACCCAGTACTTC	CASTLAGVETQYF
-	TRBV20-1	TRBJ1-5	TRBD1	TGCAGTGCTAGAAGTGGGACAGGGATTCAGCCCCAGCATTTT	CSARSGTGIQPQHF
few	TRBV5-1	TRBJ2-1	TRBD2	TGCGCCAGCAGCTTGTTCTCCCGGGGGGGCTACAATGAGCAGTTCTTC	CASSLFSRGGYNEQFF
many	TRBV29-1	TRBJ2-7	-	TGCAGCGTGAGGGGGACACAGAACGCCTACGAGCAGTACTTC	CSVRGTQNAYEQYF
-	TRBV6-2/TRBV6-3	TRBJ2-1	-	TGTGCCAGCAGTGGGGACCCCGTCGGGCATGAGCAGTTCTTC	CASSGDPVGHEQFF
-	TRBV4-2	TRBJ2-1	-	TGTGCCAGCAGCCCATTAGGAGGGTGGGGGCAGTTCTTC	CASSPLGGWGQFF